This T cell receptor (beta chain) originates from a study of CD8+CD57+ T cells in acquired aplastic anemia. Regarding the study as a whole: Lower repertoire diversity than in total CD4+ and CD8+ pools was seen for CD8+CD57+ cells in patients.

A remark on this clonotype: The antigen remains unidentified.

CDR3 and TCR beta VDJ profiling relied on genomic DNA as the template. TCRdb passed the reads through MiXCR, listing each CDR3 protein once. The table lists about 20,000 distinct CDR3 sequences, under 40% of them singletons. This CDR3 spans 12 amino acids. Germline V lookup: CDR1 SGHVS, CDR2 FNYEAQ. Trimming pared 0 bases from V and 12 bases from J, leaving 11 bases between. It was patients with CD8+CD57+ cell expansion by flow cytometry who were chosen for sequencing. By the time of blood sampling, patients had still received no therapy. Sequencing was performed on CD8+CD57+ T cells sorted from PBMCs. The subset denotes: bead-enriched CD8+CD57+ effector memory T cells from SAA patients. The chain uses TRBV7-6 and TRBJ2-5, with D hard to call. The receptor was isolated from a human donor with aplastic anemia. The CDR3 loop is CASSLAATEKYF. CDR3 nucleotide sequence: TGTGCCAGCAGCTTAGCGGCAACGGAGAAGTACTTC.